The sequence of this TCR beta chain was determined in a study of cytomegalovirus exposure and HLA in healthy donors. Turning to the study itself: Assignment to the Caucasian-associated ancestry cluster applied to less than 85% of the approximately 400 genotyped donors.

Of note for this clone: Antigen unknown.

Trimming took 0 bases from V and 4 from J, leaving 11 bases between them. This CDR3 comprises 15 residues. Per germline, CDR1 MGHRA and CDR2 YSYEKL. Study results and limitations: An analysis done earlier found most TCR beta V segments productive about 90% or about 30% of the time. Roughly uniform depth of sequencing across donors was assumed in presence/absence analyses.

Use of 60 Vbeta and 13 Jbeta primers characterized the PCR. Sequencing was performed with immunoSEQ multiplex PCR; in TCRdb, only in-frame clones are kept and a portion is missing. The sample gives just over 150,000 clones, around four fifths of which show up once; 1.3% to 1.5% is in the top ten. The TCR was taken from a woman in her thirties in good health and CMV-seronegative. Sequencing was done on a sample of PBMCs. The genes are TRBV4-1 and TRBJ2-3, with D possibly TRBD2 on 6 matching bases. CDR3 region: CASSQEAGRPDTQYF. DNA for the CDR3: TGCGCCAGCAGCCAAGAGGCGGGGAGGCCAGATACGCAGTATTTT.